These 2 T cell receptor beta chains originate from one sample sequenced in a study of blood T cells in healthy people across ages. Primers used in a second PCR of roughly 7 to 12 cycles were a sample-barcoded 5' primer and a J-beta primer mix. TCRdb itself ran the 5' RACE reads through MiXCR, one entry per CDR3 protein. This table has around 1,800,000 distinct CDR3 sequences, about two fifths appearing once. Material for sequencing was blood. These receptors all stem from a human donor in good health.

The chain is built from TRBV5-1 and TRBJ2-7; D gene uncertain. The V end lost 0 bases, the J end lost 7 bases, and 11 bases lay between the germline ends. CDR3 length: 13 amino acids. The germline CDR1 and CDR2 sequences are SGHRS and YFSETQ. The CDR3 sequence: CASSLAAASEQYF. CDR3 nucleotide sequence: TGCGCCAGCAGCTTGGCCGCAGCTTCGGAGCAGTACTTC.

In this sample, this clonotype turned up many times. The chain employs TRBV20-1 and TRBJ1-5, with a possible D match to TRBD1 (6 bases). Per the germline V gene, CDR1 is DFQATT and CDR2 is SNEGSKA (reference sequence). The CDR3 is 12 residues long. Trimming took off 4 bases at V and 5 bases at J, with 9 bases between the two ends. CDR3 sequence (DNA): TGCAGTGCTACAGGGGACCATCAGCCCCAGCATTTT. It codes for CSATGDHQPQHF.